This T cell receptor (beta chain) originates from a study of T cells after yellow fever vaccination. Trimming removed 4 bases from V and 8 bases from J, with 12 bases in between. The CDR3 sequence is 13 residues long. Germline V gene sequence: CDR1 KGHDR, CDR2 SFDVKD. This clonotype was seen a handful of times. UMIs were added to TCR cDNA along with a universal primer site when it was made by 5'RACE template switching. TCRdb independently ran MiXCR on the 5' RACE reads; one entry per CDR3 protein. The table records 300,000 to 450,000 distinct CDR3 sequences, roughly 6.1% of them present only once. The specimen comprised PBMCs, sampled 5 days after the yellow fever booster vaccination. The receptor's source is a man aged 25 to 45 who received the YFV17D yellow fever vaccine. The chain has TRBV24-1 and TRBJ2-3; D perhaps matches TRBD2 (5 bases). For the CDR3, the DNA is TGTGCCACCAGTGACCCCGTACGGGGTACGCAGTATTTT. This gives the protein CATSDPVRGTQYF.